The 29 T cell receptor beta chains below all came from one sample that was sequenced in a study of CD8+CD57+ T cells in acquired aplastic anemia. Genomic DNA templated the TCR beta VDJ and CDR3 profiling. One entry per CDR3 protein results from TCRdb running MiXCR on the reads. The data show about 180,000 distinct CDR3 sequences, 40% to 55% seen once. The sequenced sample consisted of sorted CD4+, CD8+, or CD8+CD57+ T cells (not recorded which) from PBMCs. The receptors were sampled from a human donor in good health.

In this sample, this clonotype turned up many times. The J gene is TRBJ2-3, the V gene TRBV7-2; the match to TRBD1 covers 7 bases. This CDR3 region has 14 residues. V trimming: 7 bases; J trimming: 0 bases; junction bases outside the gene matches: 4. CDR1 is SGHTA and CDR2 is FQGNSA in the germline V gene. The chain's CDR3 is CASKRGQSTDTQYF. In nucleotides, the CDR3 is TGTGCCAGCAAACGGGGACAGAGCACAGATACGCAGTATTTT.

This clonotype has only a few counts. The rearrangement joins TRBV24-1 to TRBJ2-1; D perhaps matches TRBD1 (5 bases). This CDR3 is built from 14 residues. The germline gives CDR1 KGHDR, CDR2 SFDVKD. Trimming pared 4 bases from V and 10 bases from J, leaving 16 bases between. CDR3 DNA: TGTGCCACCAGTGACCAGGGCTCGACTGGGGAGCAGTTCTTC. Encoded protein: CATSDQGSTGEQFF.

The genes are TRBV11-3 and TRBJ2-7; 9 bases are shared with TRBD1. Per germline, CDR1 SGHNT and CDR2 YENEEA. The CDR3 is 15 amino acids. J lost 0 bases, V lost 0 bases, and 0 bases had no gene match. CDR3 in DNA: TGTGCCAGCAGCTTAGAGGGACAGGGCTCCTACGAGCAGTACTTC. Translating gives CASSLEGQGSYEQYF. Together with reference TRBV11-3 and TRBJ2-7, the CDR3 gives the full variable domain: EAGVVQSPRYKIIEKKQPVAFWCNPISGHNTLYWYLQNLGQGPELLIRYENEEAVDDSQLPKDRFSAERLKGVDSTLKIQPAELGDSAVYLCASSLEGQGSYEQYFGPGTRLTVT.

This chain uses TRBV3-1 with TRBJ2-3; D remains unclear. Germline V lookup: CDR1 LGHDT, CDR2 YNNKEL (reference sequence). The CDR3 spans 13 residues. The V end lost 2 bases, the J end lost 4 bases, and 7 bases lay between the germline ends. CDR3 DNA sequence: TGTGCCAGCAGCCAATCTTTCGCAGATACGCAGTATTTT. It codes for CASSQSFADTQYF.

There are many counts of this clonotype. This chain connects TRBV15 to TRBJ2-1, with D unresolved. V lost 3 bases, J lost 0 bases, and 9 bases lay in between. Germline loops: CDR1 LNHNV, CDR2 YYDKDF (reference sequence). This CDR3 spans 15 amino acids. CDR3 coding DNA: TGTGCCACCAGCAGTCACAAGAGCTCCTACAATGAGCAGTTCTTC. It translates to CATSSHKSSYNEQFF.

The chain's CDR3 is CASVGQGNSPLHF. CDR3 in DNA: TGTGCCAGCGTCGGACAGGGAAATTCACCCCTCCACTTT. V and J are TRBV7-9 and TRBJ1-6, with 8 bases fitting TRBD1. The CDR3 is 13 amino acids. The J segment lost 7 bases and the V segment lost 8 bases, leaving 4 bases of the junction unmatched. The germline V gene has CDR1 SEHNR and CDR2 FQNEAQ (reference sequence).

V gene TRBV24-1 combines with J gene TRBJ2-2; a possible D gene is TRBD1 (5 bases). Between the trimmed V and J ends, which lost 4 bases and 0 bases, there was a span of 11 bases. The CDR3 has 16 amino acids. Germline V lookup: CDR1 KGHDR, CDR2 SFDVKD. CDR3 in amino acids: CATSDSQDANTGELFF. In DNA form, the CDR3 reads TGTGCCACCAGTGACTCACAGGACGCGAACACCGGGGAGCTGTTTTTT.

This clonotype has ten or more counts. The chain uses TRBV12-3 or TRBV12-4 and TRBJ1-4; D is possibly TRBD1 (5 bases). The CDR3 loop spans 16 amino acids. V lost 6 bases and J lost 7, with 21 bases in between. CDR3 sequence: CASSLGGGVKREKLFF. The CDR3 coding sequence is TGTGCCAGCAGCCTCGGGGGAGGCGTCAAGCGTGAAAAACTGTTTTTT.

The chain joins TRBV12-3 or TRBV12-4 to TRBJ1-1, with 7 bases that match TRBD1. The CDR3 covers 11 residues. V shed 5 bases and J 7 bases; nucleotides not matched to a gene: 1. This CDR3 is CASSRQGEAFF. DNA of the CDR3: TGTGCCAGCAGTCGACAGGGTGAAGCTTTCTTT.

V gene TRBV19 combines with J gene TRBJ2-2; 11 bases are a match to TRBD1. The ends lost 6 bases at V and 4 bases at J; junction bases unmatched: 1. The CDR3 length is 14 residues. Germline CDR1 LNHDA, CDR2 SQIVND (reference sequence). The CDR3 sequence: CASRGTGGTGELFF. CDR3 sequence (DNA): TGTGCCAGTAGAGGGACAGGGGGCACCGGGGAGCTGTTTTTT.

This clonotype was picked up many times. The chain carries TRBV7-8 and TRBJ1-1; D uncertain. The CDR3 contains 13 residues. Per germline, CDR1 SGHVS and CDR2 FQNEAQ. The V gene lost 5 bases and the J gene lost 1 base, with 8 bases spanning the gap. The CDR3 bases are TGTGCCAGCAGCACAAAGCGGAACACTGAAGCTTTCTTT. This sequence encodes CASSTKRNTEAFF.

This clonotype was counted at least ten times. J is TRBJ1-6 and V is TRBV3-1; 7 bases map to TRBD1. The CDR3 runs to 17 residues. From germline, CDR1 is LGHDT and CDR2 YNNKEL (reference sequence). V shed 1 base, J shed 5 bases, and the junction held 8 bases outside the gene matches. For the CDR3, the DNA is TGTGCCAGCAGCCAAGCCCCGGACAGGACCCATAATTCACCCCTCCACTTT. This translates into CASSQAPDRTHNSPLHF.

This clonotype was seen once. This chain joins TRBV12-5 and TRBJ2-5; D call uncertain. Germline CDR1 LGHNT, CDR2 FRNRAP. Trimming removed 6 bases from V and 5 bases from J, with 7 bases in between. The CDR3 runs 11 residues. Here the CDR3 DNA reads TGTGCTAGTGGAAAATTGGAGACCCAGTACTTC. It yields the protein CASGKLETQYF.

The chain couples TRBV20-1 to TRBJ1-2, with 7 positions matching TRBD1. The CDR3 is 13 amino acids. CDR1 and CDR2 from the germline V gene are DFQATT and SNEGSKA (reference sequence). The CDR3, as DNA: TGCAGGGGCGACACAGGGGATAACTATGGCTACACCTTC. This gives the protein CRGDTGDNYGYTF.

The V gene is TRBV2, the J gene TRBJ1-1; 7 nucleotides align to TRBD1. Trimming removed 4 bases from V and 10 bases from J; junction bases left unmatched: 3. Germline assignment: CDR1 SNHLY and CDR2 FYNNEI. CDR3 length: 11 amino acids. CDR3 loop: CASSVGGVAFF. Written as DNA, the CDR3 is TGTGCCAGCAGTGTAGGGGGCGTAGCTTTCTTT.

The chain links TRBV25-1 to TRBJ2-7; D might be TRBD2 (6 bases). Deletions cut 4 bases from V and 2 bases from J, with 12 bases between. CDR1 and CDR2 (germline): MGHDK, SYGVNS. The CDR3 has 14 amino acids. CDR3 bases: TGTGCCAGCAGTGGTTTCGGGAGTCCCTACGAGCAGTACTTC. Translated: CASSGFGSPYEQYF.

This clonotype occurred many times. This chain links TRBV7-8 with TRBJ2-2; the D gene could be TRBD1 or TRBD2 (6 bases each). The length of the CDR3 is 16 residues. From germline, CDR1 is SGHVS and CDR2 FQNEAQ. Trimming pared 1 base from V and 4 bases from J, leaving 13 bases between. The CDR3 sequence: CASSLEGGRGTGELFF. CDR3 DNA: TGTGCCAGCAGCTTAGAGGGGGGCCGGGGCACCGGGGAGCTGTTTTTT.

This sequence joins TRBV10-2 and TRBJ2-5; D may match TRBD1 or TRBD2 (6 bases each). With 6 bases removed from V and 5 bases from J, the gap between germline ends came to 13 bases. The CDR3 length is 13 residues. The germline gives CDR1 WSHSY, CDR2 SAAADI. The CDR3 DNA reads as TGCGCCAGCAGGACGGGGGCCCTGGAGACCCAGTACTTC. It encodes CASRTGALETQYF.

This clonotype has at least ten counts. V gene TRBV6-1 combines with J gene TRBJ1-2; D is unresolved. The V and J ends lost 8 bases and 2 bases respectively, with 9 bases between them. CDR1 is MNHNS, CDR2 SASEGT, per germline. CDR3 length equals 12 residues. The CDR3 sequence is CASGRRNYGYTF. DNA of the CDR3: TGTGCCAGCGGCCGGCGGAACTATGGCTACACCTTC.

The chain links TRBV5-5 to TRBJ1-5, with 8 bases fitting TRBD1. The CDR3 is 16 residues long. After removal of 3 bases from V and 1 base from J, the junction contained 6 bases not matched to a gene. CDR1 and CDR2 from the germline V gene are SGHKS and YYEKEE (reference sequence). The CDR3 is CASSSGTGRSNQPQHF. CDR3 in DNA: TGTGCCAGCAGCTCCGGGACAGGCCGGAGCAATCAGCCCCAGCATTTT.

The gene calls are TRBV20-1 and TRBJ1-1; the D gene is possibly TRBD1 (6 bases). The germline V and J ends were trimmed by 6 bases and 0 bases, with 14 bases remaining between them. CDR3 length equals 14 residues. Germline CDR1 and CDR2: DFQATT and SNEGSKA (reference sequence). CDR3 DNA: TGCAGTGCCGCACAGGGAACCCTGAACACTGAAGCTTTCTTT. Translated, it gives CSAAQGTLNTEAFF.

The J gene is TRBJ1-2, the V gene TRBV20-1; 9 bases are shared with TRBD1. Germline loops: CDR1 DFQATT, CDR2 SNEGSKA (reference sequence). V lost 3 bases to trimming and J lost 1 base; unmatched junction nucleotides: 0. The CDR3 loop spans 13 amino acids. This CDR3 reads CSARGQGNYGYTF. DNA of the CDR3: TGCAGTGCTAGGGGACAGGGTAACTATGGCTACACCTTC.

The V call is TRBV25-1, the J call TRBJ2-7, with 7 bases that match TRBD2. V gave up 3 bases and J gave up 6 bases; unmatched junction bases: 17. CDR1 and CDR2 (germline): MGHDK, SYGVNS. CDR3 length equals 17 residues. CDR3 sequence (DNA): TGTGCCAGCAGTGACTGGGAGGGGAGAGGGCAGGTCGGCGAGCAGTACTTC. This translates into CASSDWEGRGQVGEQYF.

The sample holds many counts of this clonotype. V and J are TRBV6-6 and TRBJ1-1, with a possible D match to TRBD1 (5 bases). Germline V gene sequence: CDR1 MNHNY, CDR2 SVGAGI (reference sequence). V lost 2 bases and J lost 4, with 11 bases in between. The CDR3 runs 14 residues. The CDR3 coding sequence is TGTGCCAGCAGTTACCTACCCGGGGGCACTGAAGCTTTCTTT. This translates into CASSYLPGGTEAFF.

This clonotype was recorded at least ten times. This sequence joins TRBV2 and TRBJ2-5, with 15 positions matching TRBD2. Germline trimming cut 6 bases from V and 4 bases from J; bases unmatched to any gene: 12. The CDR3 runs 18 residues. Germline V gene lookup returns CDR1 SNHLY and CDR2 FYNNEI. CDR3 in amino acids: CASRESGTSGRRGETQYF. The DNA of the CDR3 is TGTGCCAGCAGAGAATCCGGGACTAGCGGGAGGAGGGGAGAGACCCAGTACTTC.

Ten or more counts support this clonotype. This sequence joins TRBV2 and TRBJ2-1; D gene uncertain. Germline lookup yields CDR1 SNHLY and CDR2 FYNNEI. Trimming stripped 6 bases from V and 5 bases from J, with 8 bases between. This CDR3 is built from 12 residues. For the CDR3, the DNA is TGTGCCAGCAGAAGACCGAACAATGAGCAGTTCTTC. Translation gives CASRRPNNEQFF.

This chain joins TRBV20-1 and TRBJ2-3, with D unresolved. CDR1 and CDR2 (germline): DFQATT, SNEGSKA (reference sequence). The CDR3 totals 12 residues. Trimming took off 4 bases at V and 6 bases at J, with 11 bases between the two ends. For the CDR3, the DNA is TGCAGTGCTAAACCTCACTGGGATACGCAGTATTTT. It encodes CSAKPHWDTQYF.

Many counts were recorded for this clonotype. The chain carries TRBV20-1 and TRBJ2-1; TRBD1 is a possible D gene (5 bases). The CDR3 is 15 residues long. V was cut by 5 bases and J by 8 bases, with 22 bases left in between. Germline CDR1 DFQATT, CDR2 SNEGSKA (reference sequence). The CDR3 loop is CSAADSIFRVDEQFF. The CDR3 DNA is TGCAGTGCTGCAGACAGCATTTTTAGGGTCGATGAGCAGTTCTTC.

The rearrangement links TRBV10-3 to TRBJ2-6; D assignment may be TRBD1 or TRBD2 (7 bases each). Germline CDR1 reads ENHRY; CDR2 reads SYGVKD. This CDR3 is 15 amino acids long. V lost 9 bases and J 2 bases, leaving 14 bases between the germline ends. In DNA, the CDR3 is TGTGCCATTTTCCAGGGGGGGACTGGGGCCAACGTCCTGACTTTC. It translates to CAIFQGGTGANVLTF.